A single T cell receptor (beta chain) is shown here with its context. TCRdb passed the 5' RACE reads through MiXCR, listing each CDR3 protein once. The table records over 200,000 distinct CDR3 sequences, less than 10% of them present only once. This sample is part of a study of identical twins. Germline CDR1 LGHDT, CDR2 YNNKEL (reference sequence). Trimming removed 0 bases at V and 10 bases at J, with 19 bases between. This CDR3 has 16 residues. Sequenced input: memory (CD45RO+) T cells sorted from blood. V usage is TRBV3-1 and J usage is TRBJ2-1; tentative D call: TRBD2 (6 bases). This receptor was identified in a woman aged 18-30 years in good health. The CDR3 region has the DNA TGTGCCAGCAGCCAAGATAGGTGGGGCGGGGCGGGGGAGCAGTTCTTC. The encoded protein is CASSQDRWGGAGEQFF.